This TCR beta chain came from a study of blood T cells in healthy people across ages. A second PCR, run for about 7 to 11 cycles, used a sample-barcoded 5' primer plus a J-beta primer mix. Every cDNA was tagged by a template-switch adaptor with 12 random nucleotides. TCRdb used MiXCR to reprocess the 5' RACE reads, holding one entry per CDR3 protein. This sample has some 1,000,000 distinct CDR3 sequences, with about 25% found just once. This clonotype turned up a few times. Trimming left V 4 bases short and J 4 bases short, with 14 bases between. The CDR3 runs to 15 residues. Germline-derived CDR1 and CDR2 are SGHDN and FVKESK. Another study also made use of these data, one on T cells of mothers and their children. That work states: Donors were three healthy Caucasian mothers and their six children. Second-PCR primer M1S introduced sample barcodes and 2-4 random nucleotides. For unrelated pairs as for related ones, thymic selection shapes TCR recombination output similarly.

The sample taken for sequencing was blood. This TCR was recovered from a girl aged 2 to 10 in good health. The V and J genes are TRBV14 and TRBJ2-1, with D tentatively TRBD1 or TRBD2 (6 bases each). This CDR3 reads CASSPEGGFYNEQFF. CDR3 in DNA: TGTGCCAGCAGCCCCGAGGGGGGATTTTACAATGAGCAGTTCTTC.